This record covers a single T cell receptor beta chain. Its specificity is not known. This record comes from a study of identifying expanded T cells in peripheral blood. The study, taken as a whole, reports: Across healthy donors, higher total template counts meant significantly greater roughly two-week count variance. Differentially abundant clones: roughly 1.2 between replicates, 16.4 at around 15 days, 19 to 20 at four.

Sequencing used immunoSEQ multiplex PCR; TCRdb keeps in-frame clones, though not all of them. This table has over 75,000 clones, about 91% appearing once. V was cut by 2 bases and J by 11 bases, with 10 bases left in between. This CDR3 has 13 residues. CDR1 LNHNV and CDR2 YYDKDF come from the germline V gene (reference sequence). Healthy donors had no documented immune events, such as infections, while sampled. The gene calls are TRBV15 and TRBJ1-6, with TRBD1 as a possible D gene (5 bases). The TCR sequence derives from a person aged 18 to 75 in good health. Sequences were obtained from blood. CDR3 protein: CATSRTRAAPLHF. The CDR3 DNA sequence: TGTGCCACCAGCAGAACCAGGGCCGCACCCCTCCACTTT. Complete variable domain (other parts from reference TRBV15 and TRBJ1-6): DAMVIQNPRYQVTQFGKPVTLSCSQTLNHNVMYWYQQKSSQAPKLLFHYYDKDFNNEADTPDNFQSRRPNTSFCFLDIRSPGLGDTAMYLCATSRTRAAPLHFGNGTRLTVT.